This record covers a single TCR beta chain. What this receptor recognizes is not known. The input lacks base qualities; no much larger clone sits a single base away. For sequencing of the TCRbeta CDR3 region, genomic DNA was extracted from the sorted cells. The immunoSEQ Assay was used for sequencing of TCRbeta CDR3 regions. The immuneACCESS repertoire file appears here via TCRdb, limited to in-frame rearrangements. These files lack a portion of the clones; in checked studies, under half of the deficit traces to unresolved V genes, and the cause of the others is not known. The sample contains 45,000 to 70,000 clones, roughly 90% of them found a single time. The top ten hold 1.4% of the sample. The sample is drawn from a study of OX40 agonist ivuxolimab in advanced cancers. Background on the whole study: The costimulatory receptor OX40 (CD134) was targeted by ivuxolimab, a fully human IgG2 agonistic monoclonal antibody. Partial responses occurred in three dose-escalation patients: two with cutaneous melanoma and one with hepatocellular carcinoma. Intravenous ivuxolimab was administered to patients every 2 weeks at six dose levels: 0.01, 0.1, 0.3, 1.5, 3 and 10 mg/kg. A male proportion of around 83% and a mean age of roughly 58 years, ranging from about 23 to 90, were recorded for the dose-escalation cohort. Peripheral TCRbeta sequencing was intended to test whether TCR sequence diversity was altered and clonal T-cell expansion was caused by ivuxolimab. Of the approximately 50 dose-escalation patients, hepatocellular carcinoma was present in about 20, melanoma in roughly 15, renal cell carcinoma in 9 and head and neck cancer in 9. Patients were allowed to have had prior anti-PD-1, anti-PD-L1 or anti-CTLA-4 therapy, and 40% of the dose-escalation patients had been treated with checkpoint inhibitors. The paper describes the monotherapy dose-escalation part (N = 52 patients) of the phase I trial of ivuxolimab.

Patients with a history of autoimmune disease or receiving systemic immunosuppression were excluded from the trial. Peripheral blood for TCR sequencing was collected from all dose cohorts at baseline, on cycle 4 day 1, and on cycle 7 day 1. The samples were drawn from a first-in-human, open-label, multicenter phase I dose-escalation trial of ivuxolimab. Adults with locally advanced or metastatic head and neck squamous cell, hepatocellular, melanoma or renal cell carcinoma were enrolled in the trial. Before TCR sequencing, CD4+ and CD8+ T cells were separately sorted from peripheral blood. Trimmed from V: 1 base; trimmed from J: 6 bases; junction bases lacking a gene match: 1. According to the germline V gene, CDR1 reads SGHTS and CDR2 reads YDEGEE. The CDR3, cysteine through phenylalanine, is 13 amino acids long. Only the CDR3 DNA is retained, 39 bases long and in frame from the first base. Here is what the overall study found, with its caveats: On average, CD8+ T cells showed more expanded clones than CD4+ T cells after ivuxolimab. At doses from 0.1 to 3.0 mg/kg, clonal expansion was seen in both CD4+ and CD8+ blood T cells between baseline and week 6. The antigen specificity of the clonally expanded peripheral T cells was not determined. Low levels of normalized T-cell clonal expansion were also seen in some patients who did not respond. In the 0.1-3.0 mg/kg groups, partial responders were among the patients with the lowest normalized peripheral clonal expansion, particularly in CD8+ T cells.

This chain is built from TRBV5-8 and TRBJ2-1; 7 of the junction bases match TRBD1. The sequences come from CD4+ or CD8+ T cells sorted from blood, collected in a trial of the OX40 agonist ivuxolimab. The source is an adult with an advanced solid tumor such as melanoma, head and neck, liver or kidney cancer. The CDR3 loop reads CASSLTGVNEQFF. The nucleotide sequence is TGTGCCAGCAGCTTGACAGGGGTCAATGAGCAGTTCTTC.